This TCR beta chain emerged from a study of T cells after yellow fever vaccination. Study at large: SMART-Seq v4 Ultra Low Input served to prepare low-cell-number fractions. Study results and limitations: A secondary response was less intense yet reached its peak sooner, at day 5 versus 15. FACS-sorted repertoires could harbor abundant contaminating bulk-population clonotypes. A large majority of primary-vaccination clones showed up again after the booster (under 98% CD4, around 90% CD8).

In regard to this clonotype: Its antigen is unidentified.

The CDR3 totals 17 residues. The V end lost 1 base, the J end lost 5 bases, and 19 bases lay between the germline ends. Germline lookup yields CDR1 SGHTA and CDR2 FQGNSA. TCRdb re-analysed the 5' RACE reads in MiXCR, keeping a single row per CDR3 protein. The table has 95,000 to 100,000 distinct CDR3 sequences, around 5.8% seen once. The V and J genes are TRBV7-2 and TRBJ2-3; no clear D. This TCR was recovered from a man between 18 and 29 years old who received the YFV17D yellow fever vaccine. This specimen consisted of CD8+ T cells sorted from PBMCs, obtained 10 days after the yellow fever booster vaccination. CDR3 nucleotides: TGTGCCAGCAGCTTAGTAGTAGTTTGGGAAGTGGGAGATACGCAGTATTTT. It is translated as CASSLVVVWEVGDTQYF.